Listed below are T cell receptor beta chains from one sample, sequenced in a study of T cells in Graves' hyperthyroidism and ophthalmopathy. Each CDR3 protein is one row after TCRdb ran MiXCR on the multiplex PCR reads. The sample shows fewer than 900,000 distinct CDR3 sequences, approximately 16% of them seen only once. Specimen: blood. The receptors stem from a man aged 18 to 30 with Graves' hyperthyroidism. Both conserved end residues are trimmed from each CDR3.

TRBJ2-5,TRBV9,ASSVDRVGSGQETQY
TRBJ2-7,TRBV5-1,ASSPTGEGYEQY
TRBJ1-4,TRBV12-3/TRBV12-4,ASSSAGGFNEKLF
TRBJ2-1,TRBV12-3/TRBV12-4,ASSFIKGSYNEQF
TRBJ2-7,TRBV7-9,ASSPDDRTYEQY
TRBJ2-7,TRBV2,ASSEQGQEQY
TRBJ2-7,TRBV27,ASSFSDQREGSYEQY
TRBJ2-1,TRBV5-1,ASSFQSSGYRNEQF
TRBJ2-7,TRBV13,ASSLEARSSYEQY
TRBJ2-7,TRBV10-3,AISGVGQGIHKQY
TRBJ2-7,TRBV6-2/TRBV6-3,ASSYRGQGYEQY
TRBJ1-4,TRBV6-2/TRBV6-3,ASSYSGTGGEKLF
TRBJ1-1,TRBV19,ASKQGLGTEAF
TRBJ1-5,TRBV9,ASSKRSATAGGYQPQH
TRBJ1-2,TRBV5-1,ASSLVGGTRGGYT
TRBJ2-5,TRBV6-1,ASSPDPPGLAGWETQY
TRBJ2-7,TRBV19,ASTSNTYEQY
TRBJ2-7,TRBV6-1,ASEGDSYEQY
TRBJ2-2,TRBV6-1,ASSEGLAGAGELF
TRBJ1-1,TRBV5-1,ASSLDGIQDTEAF
TRBJ1-5,TRBV4-1,ASSRGGVNQPQH
TRBJ1-6,TRBV18,ASSPEAGGNSPLH
TRBJ1-3,TRBV12-3/TRBV12-4,ATRKGLNSGNTIY
TRBJ2-1,TRBV5-1,ASSLEAGRARNEQF
TRBJ2-1,TRBV29-1,SARGQGAYNEQF
TRBJ2-5,TRBV11-2,ASSPIDRGGETQY
TRBJ2-7,TRBV4-3,ASSQDVQGLEQY
TRBJ2-5,TRBV9,ASSVAPSGTSKTQY
TRBJ2-5,TRBV20-1,SARQTSGRAETQY
TRBJ2-2,TRBV18,ASSPRQGVPLNTGELF
TRBJ2-3,TRBV3-1,ASSSTRSGSPTDTQY
TRBJ2-5,TRBV7-9,ADGTSVAQY